The clone carrying this T cell receptor (beta chain) occurred a few times. V was shortened by 8 bases and J by 9 bases, with 26 bases between the two germline ends. Germline assignment: CDR1 MNHNY and CDR2 SVGAGI (reference sequence). The CDR3 covers 16 residues. A total of 1 to 8 samples per patient were collected pretreatment and on-treatment. These data originate in a study of PD-L1 blockade in urothelial cancer. The wider study: Administration of atezolizumab to patients began in the mid-2010s, at 1,200 mg intravenously every 3 weeks. Blood analysis took place 3 weeks (second dose) and 6 weeks after treatment start. Patients' prior chemotherapy regimens numbered 0 to 3.

Clones were sequenced by immunoSEQ multiplex PCR, and TCRdb holds only the in-frame ones, with some missing. This sample carries roughly 40,000 clones, approximately 77% of them seen once, and the ten largest clones take approximately 2.9%. The rearrangement links TRBV6-6 to TRBJ2-1; D is possibly TRBD2 (6 bases). The source material was PBMCs, sampled around atezolizumab (anti-PD-L1) treatment. The source is a man between 65 and 80 years old with urothelial cancer. In nucleotides, the CDR3 is TGTGCCAGCTCAGAAGAGCGGCTAGCGATTACGGGTGAGCAGTTCTTC. Translation: CASSEERLAITGEQFF.